These 32 T cell receptor beta chains were all obtained from the same sample, sequenced in a study of T cell repertoires in cytomegalovirus infection. TCRdb fed the reads into MiXCR, producing one record per CDR3 protein. The sample shows some 170,000 distinct CDR3 sequences, about a sixth of them seen only once. What was sequenced was CD8+ T cells from PBMCs. The receptor set was obtained from a human donor in good health (CMV status not recorded). Some clones in this sample may be carry-over from other donors' samples.

V usage is TRBV7-3 and J usage is TRBJ1-1, with a possible D match to TRBD1 (5 bases). The V end lost 4 bases, the J end lost 8 bases, and 17 bases lay between the germline ends. This CDR3 comprises 14 residues. The germline V gene has CDR1 SGHTA and CDR2 FQGTGA. CDR3 amino acids: CASSSMGGREEAFF. The CDR3 nucleotides are TGTGCCAGCAGCTCCATGGGGGGTCGGGAGGAAGCTTTCTTT.

The chain combines TRBV12-3 or TRBV12-4 with TRBJ1-6; 8 nucleotides match TRBD1. This CDR3 spans 16 amino acids. Losses at the gene ends were 4 bases for V and 4 bases for J; bases not matched to a gene: 6. The CDR3 region has the DNA TGTGCCAGCAGTTCGTCAGGACAGGGATATAATTCACCCCTCCACTTT. Protein product: CASSSSGQGYNSPLHF.

The genes are TRBV7-2 and TRBJ2-1; D might be TRBD1 (7 bases). The ends were cut back, 0 bases at V and 3 bases at J, with 15 bases in the middle. Per germline, CDR1 SGHTA and CDR2 FQGNSA. This CDR3 is built from 17 residues. The CDR3 DNA reads TGTGCCAGCAGCTTAGCCGGGGGACAGTACCTCTACAATGAGCAGTTCTTC. This codes for CASSLAGGQYLYNEQFF.

In its sample, this clonotype was seen a few times. This chain links TRBV7-6 with TRBJ1-5; 7 bases match TRBD1. The trim removed 3 bases at V and 2 bases at J, leaving 7 bases unmatched. Looked up from germline, CDR1 is SGHVS and CDR2 is FNYEAQ. The CDR3 sequence is 16 residues long. The CDR3 region has the DNA TGTGCCAGCAGCTTGGGAGGGGACAGACGCAATCAGCCCCAGCATTTT. It specifies CASSLGGDRRNQPQHF.

This clonotype was detected only a few times. The chain joins TRBV28 to TRBJ2-1, with D tentatively TRBD1 or TRBD2 (5 bases each). Trimming took 5 bases from V and 0 from J, leaving 23 bases between them. CDR3 length: 19 residues. The germline gives CDR1 MDHEN, CDR2 SYDVKM. The CDR3 nucleotides are TGTGCCAGCAGTCCCCTCTACTTATCCGGGACGGACTCCTACAATGAGCAGTTCTTC. Its protein is CASSPLYLSGTDSYNEQFF. The entire variable domain, with the rest obtained from reference TRBV28 and TRBJ2-1, is as follows: DVKVTQSSRYLVKRTGEKVFLECVQDMDHENMFWYRQDPGLGLRLIYFSYDVKMKEKGDIPEGYSVSREKKERFSLILESASTNQTSMYLCASSPLYLSGTDSYNEQFFGPGTRLTVL.

This clonotype was counted only a few times. The V and J genes are TRBV7-9 and TRBJ1-1; no clear D. Looked up from germline, CDR1 is SEHNR and CDR2 is FQNEAQ (reference sequence). V lost 5 bases and J 1 base, leaving 11 bases between the germline ends. The CDR3 has 14 amino acids. CDR3 bases: TGTGCCAGCAGCGCCCCCCCCCCGAACACTGAAGCTTTCTTT. Translated: CASSAPPPNTEAFF.

This sequence joins TRBV12-3 or TRBV12-4 and TRBJ2-7; unclear D gene. The CDR3 spans 12 residues. Trimming shortened V by 5 bases and J by 2 bases, and 7 bases separated the two germline ends. CDR3 nucleotide sequence: TGTGCCAGCAGTGCCATCACCTACGAGCAGTACTTC. This sequence encodes CASSAITYEQYF.

This chain's CDR3 is CASSQIRSATNEKLFF. In DNA form, the CDR3 reads TGTGCCAGCAGCCAAATCCGCAGCGCAACTAATGAAAAACTGTTTTTT. The V gene is TRBV14, the J gene TRBJ1-4; D call uncertain. The V gene lost 2 bases and the J gene lost 0 bases, with 10 bases spanning the gap. CDR1 and CDR2 from the germline V gene are SGHDN and FVKESK. The CDR3 length is 16 residues.

The table lists this clonotype with a few counts. The chain has TRBV7-9 and TRBJ1-1; 8 bases fit TRBD1. J gave up 5 bases and V 8 bases, and 10 bases lay outside the gene matches. Germline values: CDR1 SEHNR, CDR2 FQNEAQ (reference sequence). This CDR3 region has 14 residues. This CDR3 is CASLEQGGGTEAFF. In DNA form, the CDR3 reads TGTGCCAGCCTAGAACAGGGGGGAGGAACTGAAGCTTTCTTT.

V is TRBV6-2 or TRBV6-3 and J is TRBJ2-7, with TRBD1 matching over 8 bases. Losses at the gene ends were 6 bases for V and 6 bases for J; bases not matched to a gene: 10. CDR3 size: 14 residues. Germline V gene data show CDR1 as MNHEY and CDR2 as SVGEGT. The CDR3 coding sequence is TGTGCCAGCAGAACGGGACAGGAGCGAACCGAGCAGTACTTC. Amino acid sequence: CASRTGQERTEQYF.

V gene TRBV4-3 combines with J gene TRBJ1-5, with D unresolved. Trimming shortened V by 3 bases and J by 1 base, and 10 bases separated the two germline ends. Germline CDR1 is LGHNA and CDR2 is YSLEER. The CDR3 loop spans 15 amino acids. In nucleotides, the CDR3 is TGCGCCAGCAGCCAGCTTCGGTCGAGCAATCAGCCCCAGCATTTT. Translated, it gives CASSQLRSSNQPQHF.

In its sample, this clonotype was seen a few times. The CDR3 DNA is TGTGCCAGCAGCCAAGAGATCACCTTTAACACCGGGGAGCTGTTTTTT. This translates into CASSQEITFNTGELFF. The chain carries TRBV4-2 and TRBJ2-2, with unresolved D. This CDR3 is built from 16 residues. Trimming left V 0 bases short and J 2 bases short, with 10 bases between. CDR1 is LGHNA, CDR2 YNFKEQ, per germline.

This clonotype was observed a handful of times. The V gene is TRBV7-9, the J gene TRBJ1-1, with a weak D call TRBD1 (5 bases). The V gene lost 5 bases and the J gene lost 4 bases, with 11 bases spanning the gap. The CDR3 sequence is 13 residues long. Germline-derived CDR1 and CDR2 are SEHNR and FQNEAQ (reference sequence). The CDR3 sequence: CASSTPGVTEAFF. CDR3 DNA sequence: TGTGCCAGCAGCACCCCGGGGGTCACTGAAGCTTTCTTT.

This clonotype has a handful of counts. This chain connects TRBV7-6 to TRBJ2-4; 16 positions agree with TRBD2. The CDR3 spans 18 residues. V was pared by 5 bases and J by 5 bases, with 9 bases of the junction left unmatched. Germline loops: CDR1 SGHVS, CDR2 FNYEAQ. The CDR3 nucleotides read TGTGCCAGCAGCGAGGGACTAGCGGGGGGGCAGGGGGAAAACATTCAGTACTTC. This sequence encodes CASSEGLAGGQGENIQYF.

This clonotype showed up just a few times. V and J are TRBV5-1 and TRBJ2-2, with 8 bases that match TRBD2. The germline V gene encodes CDR1 SGHRS and CDR2 YFSETQ. V trimming: 7 bases; J trimming: 9 bases; junction bases outside the gene matches: 17. This CDR3 contains 16 residues. This CDR3 is CASLEASGGARRELFF. In nucleotides, the CDR3 is TGCGCCAGCCTTGAGGCATCGGGGGGGGCCCGACGGGAGCTGTTTTTT.

The chain recombines TRBV27 with TRBJ2-2; D is ambiguous. Germline values: CDR1 MNHEY, CDR2 SMNVEV (reference sequence). CDR3 size: 14 residues. V was pared by 4 bases and J by 4 bases, with 10 bases between. The CDR3 DNA follows: TGTGCCAGCAGTTCTGACGGTAGCACCGGGGAGCTGTTTTTT. It yields the protein CASSSDGSTGELFF.

V is TRBV7-6 and J is TRBJ1-5; D unresolved. The germline V gene has CDR1 SGHVS and CDR2 FNYEAQ. The CDR3 runs to 15 residues. V lost 5 bases and J 7 bases, leaving 18 bases between the germline ends. The CDR3 nucleotides read TGTGCCAGCAGCCCCAGACAAGGGTATGGCCAGCCCCAGCATTTT. Its translation: CASSPRQGYGQPQHF.

The gene calls are TRBV28 and TRBJ1-2; D call uncertain. Per the germline V gene, CDR1 is MDHEN and CDR2 is SYDVKM. Trimming cost V 5 bases and J 7 bases, with 20 bases left between them. The CDR3 consists of 15 residues. In DNA form, the CDR3 reads TGTGCCAGCAGTCTCAATCTTGGAGGGCGGGCTGGCTACACCTTC. This codes for CASSLNLGGRAGYTF.

This clonotype appeared a few times. The CDR3 bases are TGTGCCAGCACCCTTAACGGGGGTCACACCGGGGAGCTGTTTTTT. Amino acids: CASTLNGGHTGELFF. The rearrangement joins TRBV6-2 or TRBV6-3 to TRBJ2-2; TRBD2 is a possible D gene (6 bases). Germline V gene data show CDR1 as MNHEY and CDR2 as SVGEGT. CDR3 length equals 15 residues. Trimming shortened V by 7 bases and J by 3 bases, and 15 bases separated the two germline ends.

This sequence joins TRBV27 and TRBJ2-7; 10 bases match TRBD2. This CDR3 is 14 amino acids long. V shed 4 bases and J 3 bases; nucleotides not matched to a gene: 3. CDR1 is MNHEY and CDR2 is SMNVEV in the germline V gene (reference sequence). This chain's CDR3 is CASSWLAGGYEQYF. The DNA of the CDR3 is TGTGCCAGCAGTTGGTTAGCGGGAGGCTACGAGCAGTACTTC.

The chain employs TRBV12-3 or TRBV12-4 and TRBJ1-4; 10 nucleotides line up with TRBD1. J was trimmed by 5 bases and V by 5 bases; bases with no gene match: 2. The CDR3 is made up of 14 amino acids. The CDR3 bases are TGTGCCAGCAGTACGGGACAGGGGAATGAAAAACTGTTTTTT. Protein product: CASSTGQGNEKLFF.

The V gene is TRBV7-9, the J gene TRBJ2-6, with D possibly being TRBD1 or TRBD2 (5 bases each). Germline V CDR1 and CDR2: SEHNR, FQNEAQ (reference sequence). V was cut by 1 base and J by 0 bases, with 10 bases left in between. This CDR3 is 17 amino acids long. CDR3 DNA sequence: TGTGCCAGCAGCTTAGGGGACGGAAGCTCTGGGGCCAACGTCCTGACTTTC. Protein product: CASSLGDGSSGANVLTF.

This chain links TRBV28 with TRBJ2-7; D gene uncertain. Germline-derived CDR1 and CDR2 are MDHEN and SYDVKM. V lost 5 bases to trimming and J lost 7 bases, with 12 bases between them. This CDR3 has 12 residues. The CDR3 region is CASSLPTQEQYF. Written as DNA, the CDR3 is TGTGCCAGCAGTCTTCCGACTCAGGAGCAGTACTTC.

This rearrangement joins TRBV6-5 to TRBJ2-2; 7 bases line up with TRBD1. There are 15 residues in the CDR3. Unmatched junction bases numbered 10, after V lost 7 bases and J lost 5 bases. Per germline, CDR1 MNHEY and CDR2 SVGAGI. The CDR3 reads CASTPAHRGTGELFF. The CDR3 DNA reads as TGTGCCAGCACCCCCGCTCACAGGGGAACCGGGGAGCTGTTTTTT.

V usage is TRBV28 and J usage is TRBJ1-1; TRBD1 might be the D (6 bases). The CDR3 is 15 amino acids. The germline V gene has CDR1 MDHEN and CDR2 SYDVKM. Trimming took 1 base from V and 5 from J, leaving 14 bases between them. In DNA, the CDR3 is TGTGCCAGCAGTTTATCCCTTCACAGGGATACTGAAGCTTTCTTT. Amino acid sequence: CASSLSLHRDTEAFF. Based on the CDR3 plus reference TRBV28 and TRBJ1-1, the full variable domain is DVKVTQSSRYLVKRTGEKVFLECVQDMDHENMFWYRQDPGLGLRLIYFSYDVKMKEKGDIPEGYSVSREKKERFSLILESASTNQTSMYLCASSLSLHRDTEAFFGQGTRLTVV.

This chain connects TRBV28 to TRBJ1-5, with 10 bases aligning to TRBD1. The V segment lost 5 bases and the J segment 0 bases; nucleotides outside the gene matches: 7. This CDR3 is built from 17 residues. CDR1 is MDHEN, CDR2 SYDVKM, per germline. CDR3 coding DNA: TGTGCCAGCAGTCCGGGACAGGGGATTCTTAGCAATCAGCCCCAGCATTTT. This translates into CASSPGQGILSNQPQHF.

Here the CDR3 DNA reads TGCAGTGCTAGAGAGTTATCCTTTGGGGAGCAGTACTTC. Its protein is CSARELSFGEQYF. V and J are TRBV20-1 and TRBJ2-7; D is undetermined. Trimming left V 0 bases short and J 7 bases short, with 13 bases between. Per germline, CDR1 DFQATT and CDR2 SNEGSKA (reference sequence). The CDR3 consists of 13 residues.

This clonotype has more than one count but fewer than ten. The V call is TRBV28, the J call TRBJ1-2; 11 nucleotides line up with TRBD1. Germline V lookup: CDR1 MDHEN, CDR2 SYDVKM. J was trimmed by 5 bases and V by 5 bases; bases with no gene match: 16. The CDR3 is 18 amino acids. The DNA for the CDR3 is TGTGCCAGCAGTCGGGACGAATGGACAGGGGGCATATCATATGGCTACACCTTC. This sequence encodes CASSRDEWTGGISYGYTF.

This clonotype was found a few times. V is TRBV7-9 and J is TRBJ2-1; D is unresolved. This CDR3 has 16 amino acids. Germline CDR1 reads SEHNR; CDR2 reads FQNEAQ (reference sequence). Trimming shortened V by 1 base and J by 0 bases, and 10 bases separated the two germline ends. The CDR3 protein is CASSLVEWSSYNEQFF. CDR3 DNA: TGTGCCAGCAGCTTAGTCGAGTGGAGCTCCTACAATGAGCAGTTCTTC.

The V call is TRBV7-9, the J call TRBJ1-1; 12 nucleotides align to TRBD1. The ends lost 6 bases at V and 7 bases at J; junction bases unmatched: 6. Germline V gives CDR1 SEHNR, CDR2 FQNEAQ (reference sequence). The CDR3 is 14 amino acids. The CDR3 sequence: CASRGDRGHDEAFF. CDR3 DNA sequence: TGTGCCAGCAGAGGGGACAGGGGGCATGATGAAGCTTTCTTT.

The chain has TRBV7-1 and TRBJ1-1, with no clear D. TRBV7-1 is sorted into the ORF group, with uncertain function. CDR3 length equals 13 residues. V lost 5 bases and J 4 bases, leaving 11 bases between the germline ends. The CDR3 loop reads CASSIGLVTEAFF. The CDR3 DNA reads as TGTGCCAGCAGCATCGGGTTAGTCACTGAAGCTTTCTTT.

This chain joins TRBV28 and TRBJ2-7; D is undetermined. Trimming cost V 2 bases and J 0 bases, with 11 bases left between them. The CDR3 extends over 15 amino acids. Germline values: CDR1 MDHEN, CDR2 SYDVKM. CDR3 in amino acids: CASSLLGSISYEQYF. CDR3 nucleotides: TGTGCCAGCAGTTTACTGGGCAGCATCTCCTACGAGCAGTACTTC.